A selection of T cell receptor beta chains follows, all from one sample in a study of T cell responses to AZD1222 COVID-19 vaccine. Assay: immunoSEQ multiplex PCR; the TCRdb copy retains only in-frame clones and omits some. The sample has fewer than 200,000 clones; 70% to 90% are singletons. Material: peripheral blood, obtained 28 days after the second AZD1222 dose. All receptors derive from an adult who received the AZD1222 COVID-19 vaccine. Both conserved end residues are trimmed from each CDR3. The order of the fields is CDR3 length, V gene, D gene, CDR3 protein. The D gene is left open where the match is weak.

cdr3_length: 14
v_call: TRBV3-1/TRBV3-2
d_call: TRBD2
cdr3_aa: ASSQVLRTSQETQY

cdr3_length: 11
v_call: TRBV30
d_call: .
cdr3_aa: AWTRGAKNIQY

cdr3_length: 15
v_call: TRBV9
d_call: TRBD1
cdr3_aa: ASSAGGWGPTNEKLF

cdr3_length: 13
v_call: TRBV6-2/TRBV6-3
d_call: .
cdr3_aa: ASSYGAGDPDTQY

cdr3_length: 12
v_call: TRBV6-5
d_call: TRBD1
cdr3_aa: ASSYSGGASPLH

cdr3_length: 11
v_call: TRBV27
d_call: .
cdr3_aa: ASSLPGGYGYT

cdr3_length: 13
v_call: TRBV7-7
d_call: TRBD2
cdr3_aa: ASSLGLAGVDEQF

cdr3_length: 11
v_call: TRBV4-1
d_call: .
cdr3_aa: ASSEGLNQPQH

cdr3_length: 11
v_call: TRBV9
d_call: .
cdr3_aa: ASSVVSTDTQY

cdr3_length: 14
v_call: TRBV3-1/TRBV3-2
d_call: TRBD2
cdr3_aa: ASTPRMPSGDNEQF

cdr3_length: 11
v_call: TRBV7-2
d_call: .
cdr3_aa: ASSLYREATQY

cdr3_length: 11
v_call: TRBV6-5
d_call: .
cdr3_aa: ASSRPSDETQY

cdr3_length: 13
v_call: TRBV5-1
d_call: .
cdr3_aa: ASSLSVGGGGEQY

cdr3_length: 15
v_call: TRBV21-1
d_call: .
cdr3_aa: ASSNVEGSDAGNTIY

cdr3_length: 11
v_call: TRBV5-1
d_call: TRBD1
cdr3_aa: ASSPDRAEKLF

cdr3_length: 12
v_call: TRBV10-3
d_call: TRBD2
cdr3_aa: AIKAGGQSDTQY

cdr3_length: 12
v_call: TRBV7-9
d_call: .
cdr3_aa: ASSPEGGPYGYT

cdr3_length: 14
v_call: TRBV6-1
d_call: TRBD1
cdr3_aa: ASSEATGTGLYTQY

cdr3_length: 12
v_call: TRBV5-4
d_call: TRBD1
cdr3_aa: ASSLPGQGETQY

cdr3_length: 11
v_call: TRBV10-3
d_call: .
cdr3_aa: AIRTEGVYEQY

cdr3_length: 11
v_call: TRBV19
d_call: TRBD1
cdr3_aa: ASSTGQGYEQY

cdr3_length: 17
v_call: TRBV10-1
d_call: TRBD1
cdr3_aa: ASSVIYGTGYDSNQPQH

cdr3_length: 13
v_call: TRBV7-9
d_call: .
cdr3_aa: ASSLGVGSGDEQY

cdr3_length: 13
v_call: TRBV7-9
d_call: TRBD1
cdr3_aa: ASSPLDRVFYGYT

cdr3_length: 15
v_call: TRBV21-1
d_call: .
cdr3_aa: ASSKKDDRTPWNGYT

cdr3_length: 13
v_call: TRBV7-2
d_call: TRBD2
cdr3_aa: ASSPRLAGTYEQY

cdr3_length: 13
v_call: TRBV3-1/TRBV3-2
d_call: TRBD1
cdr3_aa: ASSQLSGGRNTIY